Listed below are T cell receptor beta chains from one sample, sequenced in a study of T cell changes during pregnancy in multiple sclerosis. Profiled with immunoSEQ multiplex PCR; TCRdb holds only in-frame clones, not every one. The data contain tens of thousands of clones, less than 90% of them seen just once; the ten biggest clones take up roughly 0.58%. This specimen consisted of CD4+ T cells from peripheral blood mononuclear cells, obtained in the first trimester of pregnancy. These receptors all stem from a female donor with multiple sclerosis, enrolled in a pregnancy study. Each CDR3 is given with its conserved first and last residue. Fields, in order: V gene, D gene, clone size, J gene, CDR3 protein, CDR3 DNA. The D gene is left open where the match is weak. Rows give clone size only sometimes, using once, few, many, or a class for an expanded clone.

v_call: TRBV11-1
d_call: TRBD1
clone_size: .
j_call: TRBJ1-1
cdr3_aa: CASRGIDRGLRAFF
cdr3_nt: TGTGCCAGCAGGGGGATCGACAGGGGGTTGAGAGCTTTCTTT

v_call: TRBV5-1
d_call: .
clone_size: .
j_call: TRBJ2-7
cdr3_aa: CASSLAGFSEQYF
cdr3_nt: TGCGCCAGCAGCTTGGCGGGTTTCAGCGAGCAGTACTTC

v_call: TRBV10-3
d_call: .
clone_size: .
j_call: TRBJ1-3
cdr3_aa: CALREGLSGNTIYF
cdr3_nt: TGTGCCCTTCGGGAGGGTTTATCTGGAAACACCATATATTTT

v_call: TRBV2
d_call: .
clone_size: .
j_call: TRBJ2-2
cdr3_aa: CASTGGTANTGELFF
cdr3_nt: TGTGCCAGCACCGGCGGGACAGCGAACACCGGGGAGCTGTTTTTT

v_call: TRBV19
d_call: TRBD1
clone_size: .
j_call: TRBJ1-1
cdr3_aa: CASSIGSTGGRTEAFF
cdr3_nt: TGTGCCAGTAGTATCGGTTCGACAGGGGGAAGGACTGAAGCTTTCTTT

v_call: TRBV10-2
d_call: .
clone_size: .
j_call: TRBJ2-2
cdr3_aa: CASTLGLATGELFF
cdr3_nt: TGCGCCTCAACGCTGGGACTGGCTACCGGGGAGCTGTTTTTT

v_call: TRBV25-1
d_call: TRBD1
clone_size: once
j_call: TRBJ2-7
cdr3_aa: CASSGTGPHEQYF
cdr3_nt: TGTGCCAGCAGTGGGACAGGGCCCCACGAGCAGTACTTC

v_call: TRBV19
d_call: TRBD2
clone_size: .
j_call: TRBJ2-7
cdr3_aa: CASSIGTSGSRRYEQYF
cdr3_nt: TGTGCCAGTAGTATAGGGACTAGCGGGAGCAGGCGCTACGAGCAGTACTTC

v_call: TRBV2
d_call: .
clone_size: .
j_call: TRBJ2-7
cdr3_aa: CASWEGVHEQYF
cdr3_nt: TGTGCCAGCTGGGAAGGAGTCCACGAGCAGTACTTC

v_call: TRBV5-1
d_call: TRBD2
clone_size: once
j_call: TRBJ2-1
cdr3_aa: CASSLATTGLASYNEQFF
cdr3_nt: TGCGCCAGCAGCTTGGCCACGACTGGACTAGCGAGCTACAATGAGCAGTTCTTC

v_call: TRBV19
d_call: TRBD2
clone_size: .
j_call: TRBJ2-3
cdr3_aa: CASSSLGLAGADTQYF
cdr3_nt: TGTGCCAGTAGTAGCCTTGGACTAGCGGGAGCCGATACGCAGTATTTT

v_call: TRBV12-5
d_call: TRBD1
clone_size: .
j_call: TRBJ2-7
cdr3_aa: CASGLVLGTGAYEQYF
cdr3_nt: TGTGCTAGTGGTTTGGTACTTGGGACAGGAGCGTACGAGCAGTACTTC

v_call: TRBV4-3
d_call: .
clone_size: .
j_call: TRBJ1-1
cdr3_aa: CASSQNRDTEAFF
cdr3_nt: TGCGCCAGCAGCCAAAACAGGGACACTGAAGCTTTCTTT

v_call: TRBV5-6
d_call: TRBD2
clone_size: .
j_call: TRBJ2-7
cdr3_aa: CASSFRTSGRAYEQYF
cdr3_nt: TGTGCCAGCAGCTTCCGCACTAGCGGGAGGGCCTACGAGCAGTACTTC

v_call: TRBV30
d_call: .
clone_size: .
j_call: TRBJ2-5
cdr3_aa: CAWSVRGKKTQYF
cdr3_nt: TGTGCCTGGAGTGTACGGGGGAAGAAGACCCAGTACTTC

v_call: TRBV11-2
d_call: TRBD2
clone_size: .
j_call: TRBJ2-1
cdr3_aa: CASSPPFGLAGSRRFF
cdr3_nt: TGTGCCAGCAGCCCACCATTTGGGCTAGCGGGATCCCGCAGGTTCTTC

v_call: TRBV5-1
d_call: .
clone_size: .
j_call: TRBJ2-3
cdr3_aa: CASSLPGRLGTDTQYF
cdr3_nt: TGCGCCAGCAGCTTGCCAGGGCGTCTCGGCACAGATACGCAGTATTTT

v_call: TRBV7-2
d_call: TRBD2
clone_size: once
j_call: TRBJ2-7
cdr3_aa: CASSYEGRGYYEQYF
cdr3_nt: TGTGCCAGCAGCTACGAGGGGAGGGGCTACTACGAGCAGTACTTC

v_call: TRBV30
d_call: TRBD1
clone_size: .
j_call: TRBJ1-1
cdr3_aa: CAWSMQGVTEAFF
cdr3_nt: TGTGCCTGGAGTATGCAGGGGGTCACTGAAGCTTTCTTT

v_call: TRBV30
d_call: TRBD1
clone_size: few
j_call: TRBJ1-4
cdr3_aa: CAWSRDRAEKLFF
cdr3_nt: TGTGCCTGGAGTCGGGACAGGGCTGAAAAACTGTTTTTT

v_call: TRBV9
d_call: .
clone_size: .
j_call: TRBJ1-3
cdr3_aa: CASSVSTGGRASGNTIYF
cdr3_nt: TGTGCCAGCAGCGTATCCACTGGGGGGAGGGCCTCTGGAAACACCATATATTTT

v_call: TRBV18
d_call: .
clone_size: .
j_call: TRBJ2-1
cdr3_aa: CASSPPPGQNEQFF
cdr3_nt: TGTGCCAGCTCACCACCGCCAGGGCAGAATGAGCAGTTCTTC

v_call: TRBV29-1
d_call: TRBD1
clone_size: .
j_call: TRBJ2-7
cdr3_aa: CSVQRGTAGEQYF
cdr3_nt: TGCAGCGTTCAAAGGGGGACAGCAGGCGAGCAGTACTTC

v_call: TRBV6-5
d_call: .
clone_size: once
j_call: TRBJ2-2
cdr3_aa: CASSLGRNTGELFF
cdr3_nt: TGTGCCAGCAGTTTGGGGCGGAACACCGGGGAGCTGTTTTTT

v_call: TRBV7-8
d_call: .
clone_size: .
j_call: TRBJ1-5
cdr3_aa: CASSPRRVGSNQPQHF
cdr3_nt: TGTGCCAGCAGCCCCCGCAGGGTCGGTAGCAATCAGCCCCAGCATTTT

v_call: TRBV30
d_call: TRBD1
clone_size: .
j_call: TRBJ2-7
cdr3_aa: CASQTGGGYEQYF
cdr3_nt: TGTGCCTCCCAGACAGGGGGGGGATACGAGCAGTACTTC

v_call: TRBV4-1
d_call: TRBD2
clone_size: .
j_call: TRBJ2-7
cdr3_aa: CASSLLGGTSGSHGSYEQYF
cdr3_nt: TGCGCCAGCAGCCTCCTCGGGGGGACTAGCGGGAGCCATGGAAGCTACGAGCAGTACTTC

v_call: TRBV5-5
d_call: TRBD2
clone_size: once
j_call: TRBJ2-5
cdr3_aa: CASSLGRGTSGQETQYF
cdr3_nt: TGTGCCAGCAGCTTAGGCAGGGGAACTAGCGGCCAAGAGACCCAGTACTTC

v_call: TRBV5-6
d_call: TRBD1
clone_size: .
j_call: TRBJ2-5
cdr3_aa: CASSSLGQGETQYF
cdr3_nt: TGTGCCAGCAGTTCCCTGGGACAGGGAGAGACCCAGTACTTC

v_call: TRBV5-6
d_call: .
clone_size: .
j_call: TRBJ1-6
cdr3_aa: CASSFAGSYNSPLHF
cdr3_nt: TGTGCCAGCAGCTTCGCCGGGTCCTATAATTCACCCCTCCACTTT

v_call: TRBV19
d_call: .
clone_size: .
j_call: TRBJ1-5
cdr3_aa: CASKDSTAYSNQPQHF
cdr3_nt: TGTGCCAGTAAGGACAGCACAGCATATAGCAATCAGCCCCAGCATTTT

v_call: TRBV6-5
d_call: .
clone_size: once
j_call: TRBJ2-2
cdr3_aa: CASSYVGRPNTGELFF
cdr3_nt: TGTGCCAGCAGTTACGTTGGCAGGCCGAACACCGGGGAGCTGTTTTTT

v_call: TRBV15
d_call: TRBD1
clone_size: .
j_call: TRBJ2-1
cdr3_aa: CATSTAGTGGNEQFF
cdr3_nt: TGTGCCACCAGCACCGCCGGGACAGGGGGCAATGAGCAGTTCTTC

v_call: TRBV27
d_call: .
clone_size: .
j_call: TRBJ2-7
cdr3_aa: CASSSAGTYEQYF
cdr3_nt: TGTGCCAGCAGTAGCGCAGGGACCTACGAGCAGTACTTC

v_call: TRBV7-6
d_call: .
clone_size: .
j_call: TRBJ2-2
cdr3_aa: CASSLVRNGELFF
cdr3_nt: TGTGCCAGCAGCTTAGTGAGGAACGGGGAGCTGTTTTTT

v_call: TRBV7-9
d_call: .
clone_size: .
j_call: TRBJ1-1
cdr3_aa: CASSRDRPGLPNTEAFF
cdr3_nt: TGTGCCAGCAGCCGAGATAGACCGGGACTTCCGAACACTGAAGCTTTCTTT

v_call: TRBV6-1
d_call: TRBD1
clone_size: once
j_call: TRBJ2-7
cdr3_aa: CASKGTGDLEQYF
cdr3_nt: TGTGCCAGCAAAGGGACAGGGGACCTCGAGCAGTACTTC

v_call: TRBV29-1
d_call: .
clone_size: .
j_call: TRBJ1-3
cdr3_aa: CSVEIIGQGTGNTIYF
cdr3_nt: TGCAGCGTTGAAATAATAGGGCAGGGGACGGGAAACACCATATATTTT

v_call: TRBV7-2
d_call: TRBD2
clone_size: .
j_call: TRBJ2-1
cdr3_aa: CASSSQTSGRADEQFF
cdr3_nt: TGTGCCAGCAGCTCGCAAACTAGCGGGAGGGCCGATGAGCAGTTCTTC

v_call: TRBV6-1
d_call: .
clone_size: .
j_call: TRBJ1-3
cdr3_aa: CATSGGARGNTIYF
cdr3_nt: TGTGCCACTTCAGGAGGGGCGCGGGGAAACACCATATATTTT

v_call: TRBV10-3
d_call: TRBD1
clone_size: .
j_call: TRBJ1-2
cdr3_aa: CAISDRGSNYGYTF
cdr3_nt: TGTGCCATCAGTGACAGGGGGTCTAACTATGGCTACACCTTC

v_call: TRBV2
d_call: TRBD1
clone_size: .
j_call: TRBJ2-1
cdr3_aa: CASRDDRGGRNEQFF
cdr3_nt: TGTGCCAGCAGGGATGACAGGGGGGGACGGAATGAGCAGTTCTTC

v_call: TRBV6-5
d_call: .
clone_size: .
j_call: TRBJ1-1
cdr3_aa: CASSRRAGEGAFF
cdr3_nt: TGTGCCAGCAGTAGAAGGGCAGGGGAAGGAGCTTTCTTT

v_call: TRBV19
d_call: .
clone_size: .
j_call: TRBJ2-1
cdr3_aa: CASSMRVDNEQFF
cdr3_nt: TGTGCCAGTAGTATGCGGGTAGACAATGAGCAGTTCTTC

v_call: TRBV28
d_call: TRBD1
clone_size: .
j_call: TRBJ2-5
cdr3_aa: CASSRRQGARETQYF
cdr3_nt: TGTGCCAGCAGCCGCAGACAGGGGGCGCGGGAGACCCAGTACTTC

v_call: TRBV20-1
d_call: TRBD1
clone_size: .
j_call: TRBJ1-2
cdr3_aa: CSARTGNGYTF
cdr3_nt: TGCAGTGCTCGGACAGGGAATGGCTACACCTTC

v_call: TRBV5-1
d_call: .
clone_size: .
j_call: TRBJ1-4
cdr3_aa: CASSLGGFGTNEKLFF
cdr3_nt: TGCGCCAGCAGCTTGGGAGGGTTTGGTACTAATGAAAAACTGTTTTTT

v_call: TRBV30
d_call: TRBD2
clone_size: .
j_call: TRBJ2-3
cdr3_aa: CAWSVSSGWADTQYF
cdr3_nt: TGTGCCTGGAGTGTCTCTAGCGGGTGGGCAGATACGCAGTATTTT

v_call: TRBV19
d_call: .
clone_size: few
j_call: TRBJ1-1
cdr3_aa: CASSRGLWTEAFF
cdr3_nt: TGTGCCAGTAGTAGGGGGCTTTGGACTGAAGCTTTCTTT

v_call: TRBV7-2
d_call: .
clone_size: .
j_call: TRBJ2-7
cdr3_aa: CASSLGGGMMYEQYF
cdr3_nt: TGTGCCAGCAGCTTAGGGGGCGGGATGATGTACGAGCAGTACTTC

v_call: TRBV5-1
d_call: .
clone_size: once
j_call: TRBJ1-3
cdr3_aa: CASSLGRVENTIYF
cdr3_nt: TGCGCCAGCAGCTTGGGCAGGGTGGAAAACACCATATATTTT

v_call: TRBV19
d_call: TRBD2
clone_size: .
j_call: TRBJ2-1
cdr3_aa: CASRYSGLADNEQFF
cdr3_nt: TGTGCCAGTAGGTACAGCGGACTAGCCGACAATGAGCAGTTCTTC

v_call: TRBV5-4
d_call: TRBD1
clone_size: .
j_call: TRBJ2-5
cdr3_aa: CASSPGQGRETQYF
cdr3_nt: TGTGCCAGCAGCCCGGGACAGGGAAGGGAGACCCAGTACTTC

v_call: TRBV7-8
d_call: .
clone_size: .
j_call: TRBJ2-7
cdr3_aa: CASSSQVAIVYEQYF
cdr3_nt: TGTGCCAGCAGCTCCCAAGTAGCGATTGTCTACGAGCAGTACTTC

v_call: TRBV5-1
d_call: TRBD1
clone_size: .
j_call: TRBJ1-1
cdr3_aa: CASSPGGPGTGFEAFF
cdr3_nt: TGCGCCAGCAGCCCAGGTGGCCCCGGGACAGGGTTTGAAGCTTTCTTT

v_call: TRBV2
d_call: .
clone_size: .
j_call: TRBJ1-4
cdr3_aa: CASSEAYVVSKGELFF
cdr3_nt: TGTGCCAGCAGTGAAGCGTATGTAGTCTCCAAAGGGGAACTGTTTTTT

v_call: TRBV6-5
d_call: TRBD2
clone_size: .
j_call: TRBJ2-7
cdr3_aa: CASSQTSGRRYF
cdr3_nt: TGTGCCAGCAGCCAGACTAGCGGAAGGCGGTACTTC

v_call: TRBV30
d_call: .
clone_size: .
j_call: TRBJ1-1
cdr3_aa: CAWNSPYTEAFF
cdr3_nt: TGTGCCTGGAACTCACCGTACACTGAAGCTTTCTTT

v_call: TRBV5-1
d_call: .
clone_size: .
j_call: TRBJ2-5
cdr3_aa: CASSLGLASLQETQYF
cdr3_nt: TGCGCCAGCAGCTTGGGGCTAGCTAGTTTACAAGAGACCCAGTACTTC